Listed here is a single T cell receptor beta chain. Antigen: not known. Each TCR beta library was made by quantitative 5'-RACE that incorporated molecular barcodes. From the 5' RACE reads, TCRdb called clonotypes with MiXCR, one entry per CDR3 protein. The data show some 250,000 distinct CDR3 sequences, more than 20% seen once. This sample is part of a study of CD8 T cells in ankylosing spondylitis. This CDR3 contains 15 residues. With 5 bases removed from V and 5 bases from J, the gap between germline ends came to 16 bases. CDR1 and CDR2 from the germline V gene are SEHNR and FQNEAQ (reference sequence). Study results and limitations: Earlier studies detected some motif variants in reactive arthritis synovial fluid and blood. Typical of ankylosing spondylitis blood, it appeared, was a TCR beta motif of several highly homologous variants. Peripheral blood held disease-linked clones only at relatively low frequency, and these were CD8+.

The source material was blood, either unsorted or a sorted T cell fraction (not recorded which). The genes are TRBV7-9 and TRBJ1-5; perhaps TRBD1 as D (5 bases). This TCR came from a male donor with ankylosing spondylitis or in good health (not recorded which). CDR3 in DNA: TGTGCCAGCAGCGACTCAGGGAAGGGCCATCAGCCCCAGCATTTT. Amino acids: CASSDSGKGHQPQHF.